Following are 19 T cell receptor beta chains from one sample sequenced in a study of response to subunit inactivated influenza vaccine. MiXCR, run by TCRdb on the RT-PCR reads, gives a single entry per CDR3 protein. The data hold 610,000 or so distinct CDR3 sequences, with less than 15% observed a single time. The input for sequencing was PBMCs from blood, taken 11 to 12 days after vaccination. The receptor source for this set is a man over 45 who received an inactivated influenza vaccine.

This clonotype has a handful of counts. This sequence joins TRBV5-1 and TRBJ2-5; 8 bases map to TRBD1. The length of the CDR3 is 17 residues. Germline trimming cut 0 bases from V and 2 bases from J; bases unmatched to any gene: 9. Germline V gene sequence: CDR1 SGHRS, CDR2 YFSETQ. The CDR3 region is CASSLEAGGALQETQYF. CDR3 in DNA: TGCGCCAGCAGCTTGGAGGCAGGGGGCGCCTTACAAGAGACCCAGTACTTC. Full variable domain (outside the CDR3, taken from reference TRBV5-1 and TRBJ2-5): KAGVTQTPRYLIKTRGQQVTLSCSPISGHRSVSWYQQTPGQGLQFLFEYFSETQRNKGNFPGRFSGRQFSNSRSEMNVSTLELGDSALYLCASSLEAGGALQETQYFGPGTRLLVL.

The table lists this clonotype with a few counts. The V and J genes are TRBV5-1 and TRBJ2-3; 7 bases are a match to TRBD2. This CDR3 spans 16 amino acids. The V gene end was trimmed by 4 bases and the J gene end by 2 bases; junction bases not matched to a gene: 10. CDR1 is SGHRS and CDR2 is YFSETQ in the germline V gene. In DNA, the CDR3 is TGCGCCAGCAGCCCCTCCCGGGGAGGGGCCACAGATACGCAGTATTTT. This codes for CASSPSRGGATDTQYF. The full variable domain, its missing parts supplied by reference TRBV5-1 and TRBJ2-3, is KAGVTQTPRYLIKTRGQQVTLSCSPISGHRSVSWYQQTPGQGLQFLFEYFSETQRNKGNFPGRFSGRQFSNSRSEMNVSTLELGDSALYLCASSPSRGGATDTQYFGPGTRLTVL.

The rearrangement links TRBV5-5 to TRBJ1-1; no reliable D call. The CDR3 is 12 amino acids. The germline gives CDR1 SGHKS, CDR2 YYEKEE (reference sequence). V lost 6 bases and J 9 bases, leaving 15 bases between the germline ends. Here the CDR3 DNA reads TGTGCCAGCATCAGTCAGTCCGGGAAAGCTTTCTTT. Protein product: CASISQSGKAFF.

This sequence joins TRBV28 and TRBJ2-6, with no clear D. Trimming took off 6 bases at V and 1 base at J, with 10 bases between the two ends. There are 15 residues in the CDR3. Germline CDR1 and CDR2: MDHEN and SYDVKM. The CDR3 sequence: CASRDGRSGANVLTF. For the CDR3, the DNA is TGTGCCAGCAGGGACGGGCGGTCTGGGGCCAACGTCCTGACTTTC.

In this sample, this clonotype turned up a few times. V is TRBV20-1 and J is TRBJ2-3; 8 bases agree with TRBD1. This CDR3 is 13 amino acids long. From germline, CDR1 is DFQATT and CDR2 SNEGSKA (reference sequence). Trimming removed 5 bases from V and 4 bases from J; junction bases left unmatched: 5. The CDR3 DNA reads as TGCAGTGCTCGCAGGGGGCATTCAGATACGCAGTATTTT. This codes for CSARRGHSDTQYF.

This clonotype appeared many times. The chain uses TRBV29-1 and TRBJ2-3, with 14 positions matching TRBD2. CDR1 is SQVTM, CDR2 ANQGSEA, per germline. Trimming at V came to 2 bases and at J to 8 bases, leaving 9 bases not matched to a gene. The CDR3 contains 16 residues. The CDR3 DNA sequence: TGCAGCGTTGAAATGACTAGCGGGAGGGCCGGCGGTACGCAGTATTTT. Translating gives CSVEMTSGRAGGTQYF.

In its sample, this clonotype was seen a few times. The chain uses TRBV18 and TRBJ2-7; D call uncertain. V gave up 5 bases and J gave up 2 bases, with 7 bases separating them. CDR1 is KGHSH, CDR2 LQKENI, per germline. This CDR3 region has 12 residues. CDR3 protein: CASSSPTYEQYF. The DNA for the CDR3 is TGTGCCAGCTCATCTCCGACCTACGAGCAGTACTTC. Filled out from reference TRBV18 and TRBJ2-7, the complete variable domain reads NAGVMQNPRHLVRRRGQEARLRCSPMKGHSHVYWYRQLPEEGLKFMVYLQKENIIDESGMPKERFSAEFPKEGPSILRIQQVVRGDSAAYFCASSSPTYEQYFGPGTRLTVT.

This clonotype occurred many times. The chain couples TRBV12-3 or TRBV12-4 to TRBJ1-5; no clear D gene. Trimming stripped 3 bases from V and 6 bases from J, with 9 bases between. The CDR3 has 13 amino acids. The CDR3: CASSLEGTQPQHF. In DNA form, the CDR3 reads TGTGCCAGCAGTTTGGAGGGTACTCAGCCCCAGCATTTT.

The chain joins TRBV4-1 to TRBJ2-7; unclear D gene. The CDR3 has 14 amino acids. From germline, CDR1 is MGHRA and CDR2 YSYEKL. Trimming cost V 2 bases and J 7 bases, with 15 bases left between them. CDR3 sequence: CASSQSLGVEEQYF. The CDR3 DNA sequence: TGCGCCAGCAGCCAATCTCTAGGCGTGGAAGAGCAGTACTTC.

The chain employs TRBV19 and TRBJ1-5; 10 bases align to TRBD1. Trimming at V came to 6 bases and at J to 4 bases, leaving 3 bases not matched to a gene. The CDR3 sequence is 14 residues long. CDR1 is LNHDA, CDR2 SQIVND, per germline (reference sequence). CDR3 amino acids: CASRDRGINQPQHF. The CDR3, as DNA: TGTGCCAGTAGGGACAGGGGGATAAATCAGCCCCAGCATTTT.

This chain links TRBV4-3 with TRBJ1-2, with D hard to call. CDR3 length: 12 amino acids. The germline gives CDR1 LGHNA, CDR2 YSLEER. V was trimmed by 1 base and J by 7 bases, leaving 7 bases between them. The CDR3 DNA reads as TGCGCCAGCAGCCAAGGTCGGGGTGGCTACACCTTC. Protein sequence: CASSQGRGGYTF.

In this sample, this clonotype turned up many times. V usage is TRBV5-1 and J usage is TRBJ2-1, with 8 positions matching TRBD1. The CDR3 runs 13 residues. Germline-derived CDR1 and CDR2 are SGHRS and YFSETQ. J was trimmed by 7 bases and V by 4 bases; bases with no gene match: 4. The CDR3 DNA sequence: TGCGCCAGCAGCCGAGGACAGGGAAATGAGCAGTTCTTC. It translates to CASSRGQGNEQFF.

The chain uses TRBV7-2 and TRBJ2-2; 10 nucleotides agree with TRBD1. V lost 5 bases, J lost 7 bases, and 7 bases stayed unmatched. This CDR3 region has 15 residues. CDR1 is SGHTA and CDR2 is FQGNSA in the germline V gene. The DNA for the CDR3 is TGTGCCAGCAGCCCCGTGACAGGGGGCAGCGGGGAGCTGTTTTTT. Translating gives CASSPVTGGSGELFF.

The CDR3 here is CASSKRLAGWIYNEQFF. The CDR3 coding sequence is TGTGCCAGCAGTAAAAGACTAGCGGGGTGGATATACAATGAGCAGTTCTTC. The V gene is TRBV28, the J gene TRBJ2-1, with 11 bases lining up with TRBD2. The CDR3 consists of 17 residues. Germline V CDR1 and CDR2: MDHEN, SYDVKM. V dropped 5 bases and J dropped 4; count of bases not matched to a gene: 10.

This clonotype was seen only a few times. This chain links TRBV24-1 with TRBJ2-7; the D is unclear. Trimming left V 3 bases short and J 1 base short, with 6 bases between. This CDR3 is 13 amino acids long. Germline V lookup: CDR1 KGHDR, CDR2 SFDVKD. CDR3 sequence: CATSDPLSYEQYF. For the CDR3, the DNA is TGTGCCACCAGTGATCCCCTATCCTACGAGCAGTACTTC.

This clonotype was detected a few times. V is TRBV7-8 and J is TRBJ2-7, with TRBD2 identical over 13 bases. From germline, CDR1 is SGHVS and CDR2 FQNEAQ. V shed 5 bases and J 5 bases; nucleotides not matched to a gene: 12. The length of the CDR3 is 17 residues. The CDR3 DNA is TGTGCCAGCAGCGAGCGCGGACTAGCGGGAGCTCTCGACGAGCAGTACTTC. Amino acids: CASSERGLAGALDEQYF.

In DNA, the CDR3 is TGCAGTGCTAGGGGGGGCAACTTTCTAACAGATACGCAGTATTTT. This codes for CSARGGNFLTDTQYF. The rearrangement links TRBV20-1 to TRBJ2-3; either TRBD1 or TRBD2 may fit D (6 bases each). The CDR3 runs 15 residues. In germline, CDR1 is DFQATT, CDR2 SNEGSKA (reference sequence). Trimming shortened V by 3 bases and J by 3 bases, and 16 bases separated the two germline ends.

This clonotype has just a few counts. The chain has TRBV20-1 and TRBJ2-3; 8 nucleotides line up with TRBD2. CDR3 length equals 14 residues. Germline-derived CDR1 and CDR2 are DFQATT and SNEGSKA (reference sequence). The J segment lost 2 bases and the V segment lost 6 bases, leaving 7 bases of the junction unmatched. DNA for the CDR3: TGCAGTGCCCTCCGGGGGGGGCTCACAGATACGCAGTATTTT. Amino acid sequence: CSALRGGLTDTQYF.

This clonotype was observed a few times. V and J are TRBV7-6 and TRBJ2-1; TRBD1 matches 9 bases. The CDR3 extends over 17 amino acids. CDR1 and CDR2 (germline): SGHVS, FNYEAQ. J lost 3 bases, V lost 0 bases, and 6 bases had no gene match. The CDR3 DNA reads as TGTGCCAGCAGCTTAGCAGCCGGGACAGGGAACTACAATGAGCAGTTCTTC. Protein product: CASSLAAGTGNYNEQFF.